These 17 T cell receptor beta chains came from one sample sequenced in a study of T cells expressing NK-cell markers (dated by TCRdb to the early 2020s). Libraries were made using 5' RACE. The run used an Illumina HiSeq 2000. TCRdb reprocessed the reads; each CDR3 protein sequence makes one entry, and DNA is unavailable. The sample's records list 250,000 or so distinct CDR3 sequences. Of the sample, about 4.2% falls within the top ten clones. The specimen was blood T cells: a sorted CD56 or NKG2C T cell subset, CD4+ or CD8+ T cells, or bulk PBMC T cells (not recorded which). The source is a woman between 18 and 70 years old in good health.

The V call is TRBV7-9, the J call TRBJ2-2. Germline loops: CDR1 SEHNR, CDR2 FQNEAQ (reference sequence). CDR3 length: 13 amino acids. The CDR3 protein is CASSLMRTGELFF.

CDR3 region: CASSSVGGTGFAGELFF. This chain joins TRBV7-2 and TRBJ2-2; TCRdb's D gene call, TRBD1, goes unchecked for lack of DNA. CDR1 is SGHTA and CDR2 is FQGNSA in the germline V gene. The CDR3 loop spans 17 amino acids.

The chain joins TRBV7-2 to TRBJ1-4. The CDR3 is made up of 12 amino acids. CDR1 is SGHTA, CDR2 FQGNSA, per germline. The CDR3 protein is CASSFRGEKLFF.

V is TRBV5-1 and J is TRBJ1-2; TCRdb outputs TRBD1, but without DNA this stays unchecked. This CDR3 comprises 14 residues. Germline V CDR1 and CDR2: SGHRS, YFSETQ. CDR3 amino acids: CASSIADRDYGYTF.

The chain carries TRBV12-3 or TRBV12-4 and TRBJ2-2; TCRdb outputs TRBD2, but without DNA this stays unchecked. The CDR3 runs to 14 residues. CDR3 amino acids: CASSLIMEAGELFF.

The rearrangement joins TRBV6-2 or TRBV6-3 to TRBJ2-2; TCRdb lists TRBD1, though no DNA is available to test this call. The CDR3 runs 15 residues. Germline-derived CDR1 and CDR2 are MNHEY and SVGEGT. The CDR3 loop is CASSPFGGGTGELFF.

This chain uses TRBV7-3 with TRBJ2-2. This CDR3 comprises 13 residues. Germline CDR1 SGHTA, CDR2 FQGTGA. The chain's CDR3 is CASSAGWGGELFF.

The chain couples TRBV18 to TRBJ1-1. Germline assignment: CDR1 KGHSH and CDR2 LQKENI. The CDR3 loop spans 14 amino acids. The CDR3 reads CASSPATLNTEAFF. Combining the CDR3 with reference TRBV18 and TRBJ1-1 gives the whole variable domain NAGVMQNPRHLVRRRGQEARLRCSPMKGHSHVYWYRQLPEEGLKFMVYLQKENIIDESGMPKERFSAEFPKEGPSILRIQQVVRGDSAAYFCASSPATLNTEAFFGQGTRLTVV.

The chain carries TRBV6-9 and TRBJ2-4. The CDR3 sequence is 14 residues long. Germline V lookup: CDR1 MNHGY, CDR2 SVAAGI. The CDR3 loop reads CASSYGAAKNIQYF.

The gene calls are TRBV10-3 and TRBJ2-1; TCRdb lists TRBD2, though no DNA is available to test this call. The CDR3 runs to 17 residues. Germline V CDR1 and CDR2: ENHRY, SYGVKD. The CDR3: CAIRGGGRSDSYNEQFF.

The rearrangement uses TRBV9 and TRBJ2-3; TCRdb calls TRBD2, which cannot be checked without DNA. There are 16 residues in the CDR3. Germline CDR1 and CDR2: SGDLS and YYNGEE. CDR3 in amino acids: CASSVKPSGGPHTQYF.

This rearrangement joins TRBV9 to TRBJ1-4. This CDR3 spans 15 amino acids. Germline lookup yields CDR1 SGDLS and CDR2 YYNGEE. This CDR3 is CASSVDPTSNEKLFF.

The CDR3 region is CASSLGRVNEQFF. J is TRBJ2-1 and V is TRBV7-8. This CDR3 contains 13 residues. Germline V lookup: CDR1 SGHVS, CDR2 FQNEAQ.

The chain joins TRBV20-1 to TRBJ2-2; TCRdb selects TRBD2, and the lack of DNA leaves this call unchecked. The germline gives CDR1 DFQATT, CDR2 SNEGSKA (reference sequence). This CDR3 is built from 14 residues. This chain's CDR3 is CSARGRVVDGELFF.

The gene calls are TRBV5-1 and TRBJ2-7. Germline CDR1 and CDR2: SGHRS and YFSETQ. The CDR3 covers 13 residues. CDR3 sequence: CASSLYSNYEQYF. The full variable domain, rest sourced from reference TRBV5-1 and TRBJ2-7, is KAGVTQTPRYLIKTRGQQVTLSCSPISGHRSVSWYQQTPGQGLQFLFEYFSETQRNKGNFPGRFSGRQFSNSRSEMNVSTLELGDSALYLCASSLYSNYEQYFGPGTRLTVT.

V gene TRBV15 combines with J gene TRBJ1-1. This CDR3 region has 14 residues. Germline V gives CDR1 LNHNV, CDR2 YYDKDF (reference sequence). The CDR3 loop reads CATSRDRISAEAFF.

CDR3 loop: CATSLPSSYEQYF. This chain uses TRBV15 with TRBJ2-7. Germline V CDR1 and CDR2: LNHNV, YYDKDF (reference sequence). The CDR3 loop spans 13 amino acids.